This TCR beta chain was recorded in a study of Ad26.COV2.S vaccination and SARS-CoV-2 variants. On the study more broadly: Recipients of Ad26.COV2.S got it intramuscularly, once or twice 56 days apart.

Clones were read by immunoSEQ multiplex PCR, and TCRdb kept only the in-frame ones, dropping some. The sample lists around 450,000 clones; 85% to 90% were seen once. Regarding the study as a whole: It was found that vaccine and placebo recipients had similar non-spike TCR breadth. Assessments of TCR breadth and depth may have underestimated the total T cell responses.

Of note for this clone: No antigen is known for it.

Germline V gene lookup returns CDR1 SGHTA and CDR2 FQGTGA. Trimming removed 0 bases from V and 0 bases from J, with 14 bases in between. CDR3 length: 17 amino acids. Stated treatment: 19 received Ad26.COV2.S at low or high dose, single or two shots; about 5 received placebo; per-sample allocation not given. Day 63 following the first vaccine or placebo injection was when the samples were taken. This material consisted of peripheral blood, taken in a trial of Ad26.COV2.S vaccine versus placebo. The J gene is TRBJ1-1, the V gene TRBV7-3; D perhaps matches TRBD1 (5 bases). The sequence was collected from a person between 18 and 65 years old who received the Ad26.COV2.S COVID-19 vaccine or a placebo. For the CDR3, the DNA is TGTGCCAGCAGCTTAACAGGGGCAGAGATTATGAACACTGAAGCTTTCTTT. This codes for CASSLTGAEIMNTEAFF.